Listed here are 12 T cell receptor beta chains from one sample, sequenced in a study of blood T cell repertoires in COVID-19. Sequencing was performed with immunoSEQ multiplex PCR; in TCRdb, only in-frame clones are kept and a portion is missing. The sample consists of under 200,000 clones, about 88% of them appearing once. Sequenced material: PBMCs or T cells enriched from blood (not recorded which). All receptors come from a woman aged 18-30 years who had recovered from COVID-19.

V gene TRBV11-2 combines with J gene TRBJ2-7, with D tentatively TRBD2 (5 bases). The CDR3 is 14 residues long. V shed 5 bases and J shed 3 bases, with 14 bases lying between them. Per germline, CDR1 SGHAT and CDR2 FQNNGV. In nucleotides, the CDR3 is TGTGCCAGCAGCCGCTCCGGGGAGTTCTACGAGCAGTACTTC. It encodes CASSRSGEFYEQYF.

The chain employs TRBV19 and TRBJ1-1; D gene unclear. Deletions cut 3 bases from V and 0 bases from J, with 5 bases between. The germline CDR1 and CDR2 sequences are LNHDA and SQIVND (reference sequence). This CDR3 contains 13 residues. CDR3 loop: CASSIILNTEAFF. CDR3 DNA: TGTGCCAGTAGTATTATCCTGAACACTGAAGCTTTCTTT. The full variable domain, in which reference TRBV19 and TRBJ1-1 provide the parts outside the CDR3, is DGGITQSPKYLFRKEGQNVTLSCEQNLNHDAMYWYRQDPGQGLRLIYYSQIVNDFQKGDIAEGYSVSREKKESFPLTVTSAQKNPTAFYLCASSIILNTEAFFGQGTRLTVV.

The chain combines TRBV27 with TRBJ1-1; 7 bases fit TRBD1. Per the germline V gene, CDR1 is MNHEY and CDR2 is SMNVEV (reference sequence). CDR3 size: 16 residues. Trimming cost V 0 bases and J 3 bases; bases outside gene matches: 7. The CDR3 nucleotides are TGTGCCAGCAGTTTATCCGGCAGGGGGTTGGACACTGAAGCTTTCTTT. Its translation: CASSLSGRGLDTEAFF.

The chain has TRBV5-1 and TRBJ2-1; tentatively, D is TRBD2 (6 bases). The germline V gene has CDR1 SGHRS and CDR2 YFSETQ. The CDR3 is 15 residues long. Trimming removed 4 bases at V and 0 bases at J, with 11 bases between. CDR3: CASSPERVSYNEQFF. The CDR3 DNA follows: TGCGCCAGCAGCCCCGAGCGGGTCTCCTACAATGAGCAGTTCTTC.

The sample holds a few counts of this clone. The gene calls are TRBV28 and TRBJ2-1, with D maybe TRBD2 (5 bases). V shed 6 bases and J shed 7 bases, with 10 bases lying between them. The V gene's germline CDR1 is MDHEN and CDR2 SYDVKM. The CDR3 consists of 12 residues. CDR3: CASSPTMNEQFF. The DNA of the CDR3 is TGTGCCAGCAGCCCGACTATGAATGAGCAGTTCTTC.

The chain combines TRBV24-1 with TRBJ1-1; D is ambiguous. The CDR3 runs to 13 residues. Trimming stripped 9 bases from V and 3 bases from J, with 13 bases between. Per germline, CDR1 KGHDR and CDR2 SFDVKD. This CDR3 reads CATRQAVDTEAFF. The CDR3 region has the DNA TGTGCCACCCGTCAAGCCGTGGACACTGAAGCTTTCTTT.

The chain has TRBV20-1 and TRBJ2-6; perhaps TRBD1 as D (6 bases). CDR3 size: 15 residues. CDR1 DFQATT and CDR2 SNEGSKA come from the germline V gene (reference sequence). V lost 3 bases and J lost 2, with 11 bases in between. In nucleotides, the CDR3 is TGCAGTGCTAGTTCACCAGGGGCTGGGGCCAACGTCCTGACTTTC. Its protein is CSASSPGAGANVLTF.

The chain carries TRBV6-2 or TRBV6-3 and TRBJ2-7, with D unresolved. CDR1 and CDR2 from the germline V gene are MNHEY and SVGEGT. Trimming removed 5 bases from V and 6 bases from J, with 8 bases in between. The CDR3 consists of 11 residues. This CDR3 reads CASSPALEQYF. The CDR3 nucleotides read TGTGCCAGCAGTCCCGCGCTCGAGCAGTACTTC.

This clone was counted a single time. The rearrangement links TRBV7-6 to TRBJ2-2; possibly TRBD2 for D (6 bases). The CDR3 is made up of 16 amino acids. Germline assignment: CDR1 SGHVS and CDR2 FNYEAQ. V lost 5 bases to trimming and J lost 4 bases, with 17 bases between them. CDR3 sequence reads: CASSGTPPESTGELFF. CDR3 DNA: TGTGCCAGCAGCGGGACTCCCCCTGAGAGCACCGGGGAGCTGTTTTTT.

This chain joins TRBV28 and TRBJ1-5, with 7 bases identical to TRBD1. The CDR3 is 15 amino acids. Germline lookup yields CDR1 MDHEN and CDR2 SYDVKM. V gave up 4 bases and J gave up 2 bases; unmatched junction bases: 5. For the CDR3, the DNA is TGTGCCAGCAGTTACCAGGGGGTGGGCAATCAGCCCCAGCATTTT. Amino acids: CASSYQGVGNQPQHF. The full variable domain, in which reference TRBV28 and TRBJ1-5 provide the parts outside the CDR3, is DVKVTQSSRYLVKRTGEKVFLECVQDMDHENMFWYRQDPGLGLRLIYFSYDVKMKEKGDIPEGYSVSREKKERFSLILESASTNQTSMYLCASSYQGVGNQPQHFGDGTRLSIL.

As DNA, the CDR3 is TGTGCCAGCAGTGACAGGGGGCGAACGGCTTTCTTT. Protein sequence: CASSDRGRTAFF. V gene TRBV6-2 or TRBV6-3 combines with J gene TRBJ1-1, with 10 positions matching TRBD1. The CDR3 runs to 12 residues. The germline V gene encodes CDR1 MNHEY and CDR2 SVGEGT. V trimming: 5 bases; J trimming: 11 bases; junction bases outside the gene matches: 5.

This sequence joins TRBV2 and TRBJ2-1; maybe TRBD2 (5 bases). The germline gives CDR1 SNHLY, CDR2 FYNNEI. This CDR3 spans 12 amino acids. The germline V and J ends were trimmed by 11 bases and 8 bases, with 16 bases remaining between them. The CDR3 sequence is CAGNRDADEQFF. CDR3 DNA sequence: TGTGCCGGAAACCGGGATGCGGATGAGCAGTTCTTC.